A selection of T cell receptor beta chains follows, all from one sample in a study of cytomegalovirus exposure and HLA in healthy donors. Clones were read by immunoSEQ multiplex PCR, and TCRdb kept only the in-frame ones, dropping some. Of 120,000 or so clones detected, roughly four fifths appear once; the ten largest clones hold approximately 2%. Sequenced material: PBMCs. These receptor sequences come from a man between 35 and 55 years old in good health and CMV-seronegative. Each CDR3 is given with its conserved first and last residue. D genes are given only for firm matches. The listing skips clone size in some rows; elsewhere it reads once, few, many or a size class.

.	TRBJ2-7	15	TRBV5-6	TRBD2	CASSWGGGRAYEQYF	TGTGCCAGCAGCTGGGGCGGGGGGCGCGCCTACGAGCAGTACTTC
.	TRBJ1-1	16	TRBV6-6	.	CASSYSMTQEHTEAFF	TGTGCCAGCAGTTACTCGATGACCCAGGAACACACTGAAGCTTTCTTT
.	TRBJ1-2	16	TRBV7-9	.	CASSYETGPPNYGYTF	TGTGCCAGCAGCTACGAAACAGGACCCCCTAACTATGGCTACACCTTC
.	TRBJ2-3	19	TRBV5-1	.	CASSLGAGRVSVVADTQYF	TGCGCCAGCAGCTTGGGGGCAGGGCGTGTTTCAGTCGTGGCAGATACGCAGTATTTT
.	TRBJ1-2	14	TRBV2	.	CASSDKGNNYGYTF	TGTGCCAGCAGTGACAAGGGGAATAACTATGGCTACACCTTC
.	TRBJ2-1	15	TRBV27	.	CASRFRGLSYNEQFF	TGTGCCAGCAGGTTTAGGGGCCTCTCCTACAATGAGCAGTTCTTC
once	TRBJ1-2	16	TRBV5-8	TRBD1	CASSLGRGRWDYGYTF	TGTGCCAGCAGCTTAGGCAGGGGGCGCTGGGACTATGGCTACACCTTC
.	TRBJ1-6	14	TRBV4-2	.	CASSQSRVDSPLHF	TGTGCCAGCAGCCAGTCACGCGTGGATTCACCCCTCCACTTT
.	TRBJ1-1	13	TRBV5-5	.	CASSLAVSAEAFF	TGTGCCAGCAGCTTGGCCGTCTCGGCTGAAGCTTTCTTT
few	TRBJ2-3	16	TRBV9	TRBD1	CASSVESTHQGVTQYF	TGTGCCAGCAGCGTAGAATCCACCCATCAGGGGGTTACGCAGTATTTT
.	TRBJ2-2	17	TRBV7-2	.	CASSLQTFGGRVGELFF	TGTGCCAGCAGCTTACAAACCTTTGGGGGCAGGGTCGGGGAGCTGTTTTTT
.	TRBJ1-4	16	TRBV7-8	TRBD1	CASSIRTGTTNEKLFF	TGTGCCAGCAGCATCAGGACAGGGACAACTAATGAAAAACTGTTTTTT
.	TRBJ1-1	14	TRBV29-1	TRBD1	CSEIGTGRSTEAFF	TGCAGCGAAATCGGGACAGGGCGATCTACTGAAGCTTTCTTT
few	TRBJ1-1	14	TRBV7-9	TRBD1	CASSPQGTGTEAFF	TGTGCCAGCAGCCCACAGGGGACGGGCACTGAAGCTTTCTTT
.	TRBJ1-1	15	TRBV18	.	CASSPRGGSNTEAFF	TGTGCCAGCTCACCACGGGGGGGCTCCAACACTGAAGCTTTCTTT
.	TRBJ1-1	11	TRBV19	.	CAAIGFTEAFF	TGTGCCGCCATCGGTTTCACTGAAGCTTTCTTT
.	TRBJ2-5	14	TRBV6-5	.	CASSNLGGGETQYF	TGTGCCAGCAGTAACCTAGGGGGGGGAGAGACCCAGTACTTC
.	TRBJ1-1	15	TRBV18	.	CASSPLSGGGDEAFF	TGTGCCAGCTCACCCCTTTCCGGAGGGGGGGATGAGGCTTTCTTT